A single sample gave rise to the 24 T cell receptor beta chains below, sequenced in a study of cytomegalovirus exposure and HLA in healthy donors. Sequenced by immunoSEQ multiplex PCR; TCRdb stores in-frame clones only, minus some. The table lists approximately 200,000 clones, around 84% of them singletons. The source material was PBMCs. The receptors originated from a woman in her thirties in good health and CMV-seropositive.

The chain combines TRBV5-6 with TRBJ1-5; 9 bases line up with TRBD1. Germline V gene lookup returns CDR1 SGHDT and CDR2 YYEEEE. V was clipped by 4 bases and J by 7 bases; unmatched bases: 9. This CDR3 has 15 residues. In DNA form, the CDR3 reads TGTGCCAGCAGCGACGGACAGGGGCAATCCCAGCCCCAGCATTTT. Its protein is CASSDGQGQSQPQHF.

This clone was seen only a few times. The chain's CDR3 is CASSFTGSQNYGYTF. The CDR3 nucleotides are TGCGCCAGCAGCTTTACAGGGAGTCAGAACTATGGCTACACCTTC. This chain uses TRBV5-1 with TRBJ1-2; TRBD1 is a possible D gene (6 bases). This CDR3 has 15 residues. V was clipped by 2 bases and J by 2 bases, with 13 bases between them. Germline loops: CDR1 SGHRS, CDR2 YFSETQ.

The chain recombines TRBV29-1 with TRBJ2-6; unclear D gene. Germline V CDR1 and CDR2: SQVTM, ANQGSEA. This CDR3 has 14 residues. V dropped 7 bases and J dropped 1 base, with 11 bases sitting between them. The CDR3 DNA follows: TGCAGCGCCTCAGACGGGTCTGGGGCCAACGTCCTGACTTTC. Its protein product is CSASDGSGANVLTF. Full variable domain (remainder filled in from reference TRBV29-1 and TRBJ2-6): SAVISQKPSRDICQRGTSLTIQCQVDSQVTMMFWYRQQPGQSLTLIATANQGSEATYESGFVIDKFPISRPNLTFSTLTVSNMSPEDSSIYLCSASDGSGANVLTFGAGSRLTVL.

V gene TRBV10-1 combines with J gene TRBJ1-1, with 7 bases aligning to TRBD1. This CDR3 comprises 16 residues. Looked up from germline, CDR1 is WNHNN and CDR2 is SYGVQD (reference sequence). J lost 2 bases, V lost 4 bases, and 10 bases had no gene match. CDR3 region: CASSATKGGFNTEAFF. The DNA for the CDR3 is TGCGCCAGCAGTGCGACGAAAGGGGGCTTTAACACTGAAGCTTTCTTT.

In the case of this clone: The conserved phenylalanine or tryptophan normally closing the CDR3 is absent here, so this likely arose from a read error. The CDR3 nucleotides read TGCGCCAGCAGCTTGTCGGGGACTACTAACTATGGCTACACCCTC. It specifies CASSLSGTTNYGYTL. V usage is TRBV5-1 and J usage is TRBJ1-2; the D gene is possibly TRBD1 (5 bases). V shed 1 base and J shed 0 bases, with 10 bases lying between them. CDR1 and CDR2 from the germline V gene are SGHRS and YFSETQ. This CDR3 comprises 15 residues.

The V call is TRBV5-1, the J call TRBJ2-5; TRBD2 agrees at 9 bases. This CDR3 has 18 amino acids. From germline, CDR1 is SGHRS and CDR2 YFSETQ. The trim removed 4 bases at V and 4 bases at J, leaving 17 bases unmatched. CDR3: CASSPNIISGSTVETQYF. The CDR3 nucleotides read TGCGCCAGCAGCCCAAATATTATTAGCGGGAGTACCGTAGAGACCCAGTACTTC.

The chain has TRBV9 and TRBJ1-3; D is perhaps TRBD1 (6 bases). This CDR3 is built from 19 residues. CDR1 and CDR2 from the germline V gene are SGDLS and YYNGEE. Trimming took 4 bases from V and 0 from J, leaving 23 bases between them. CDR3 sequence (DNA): TGTGCCAGCAGCTCAGCGGCAGGGGTCGGTTCTTACTCTGGAAACACCATATATTTT. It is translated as CASSSAAGVGSYSGNTIYF.

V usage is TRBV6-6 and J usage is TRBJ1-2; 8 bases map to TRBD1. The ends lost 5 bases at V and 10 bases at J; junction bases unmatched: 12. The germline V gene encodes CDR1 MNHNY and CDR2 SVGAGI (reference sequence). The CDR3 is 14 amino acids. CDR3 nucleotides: TGTGCCAGCAGTATTGGGGACAGGCCTCAACTCTACACCTTC. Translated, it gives CASSIGDRPQLYTF.

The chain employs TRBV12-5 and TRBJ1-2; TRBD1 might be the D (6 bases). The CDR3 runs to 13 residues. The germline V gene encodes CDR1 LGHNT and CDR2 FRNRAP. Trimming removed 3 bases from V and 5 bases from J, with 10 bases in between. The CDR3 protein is CASGLAGTYGYTF. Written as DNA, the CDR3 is TGTGCTAGTGGTTTAGCCGGGACATATGGCTACACCTTC.

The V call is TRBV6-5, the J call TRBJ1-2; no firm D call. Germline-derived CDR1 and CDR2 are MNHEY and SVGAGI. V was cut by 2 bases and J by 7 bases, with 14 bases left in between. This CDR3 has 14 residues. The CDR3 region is CASSYAREAGGYTF. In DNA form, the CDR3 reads TGTGCCAGCAGTTACGCGCGCGAAGCGGGTGGCTACACCTTC.

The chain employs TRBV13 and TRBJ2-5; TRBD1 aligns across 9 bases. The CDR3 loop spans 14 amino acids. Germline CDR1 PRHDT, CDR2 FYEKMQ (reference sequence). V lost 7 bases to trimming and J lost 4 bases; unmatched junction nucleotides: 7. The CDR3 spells CASTMGQGGETQYF. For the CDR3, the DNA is TGTGCCAGCACCATGGGACAGGGAGGAGAGACCCAGTACTTC.

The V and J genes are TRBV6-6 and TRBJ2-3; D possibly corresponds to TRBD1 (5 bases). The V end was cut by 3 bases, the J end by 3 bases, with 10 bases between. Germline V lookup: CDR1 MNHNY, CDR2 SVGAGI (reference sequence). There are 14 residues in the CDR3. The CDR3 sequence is CASSYQTETDTQYF. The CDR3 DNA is TGTGCCAGCAGTTATCAGACAGAAACAGATACGCAGTATTTT.

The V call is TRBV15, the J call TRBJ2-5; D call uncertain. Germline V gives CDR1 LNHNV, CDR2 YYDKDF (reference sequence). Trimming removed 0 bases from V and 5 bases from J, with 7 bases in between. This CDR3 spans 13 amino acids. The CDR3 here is CATSRDRWETQYF. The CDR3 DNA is TGTGCCACCAGCAGAGATCGGTGGGAGACCCAGTACTTC. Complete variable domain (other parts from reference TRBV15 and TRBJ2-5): DAMVIQNPRYQVTQFGKPVTLSCSQTLNHNVMYWYQQKSSQAPKLLFHYYDKDFNNEADTPDNFQSRRPNTSFCFLDIRSPGLGDTAMYLCATSRDRWETQYFGPGTRLLVL.

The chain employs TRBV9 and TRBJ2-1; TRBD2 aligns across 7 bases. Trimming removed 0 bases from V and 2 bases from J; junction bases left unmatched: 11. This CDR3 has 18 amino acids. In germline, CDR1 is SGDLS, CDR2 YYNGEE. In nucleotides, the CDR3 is TGTGCCAGCAGCGTAGATTACGGTGGTAGCGGGCCCTACAATGAGCAGTTCTTC. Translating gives CASSVDYGGSGPYNEQFF.

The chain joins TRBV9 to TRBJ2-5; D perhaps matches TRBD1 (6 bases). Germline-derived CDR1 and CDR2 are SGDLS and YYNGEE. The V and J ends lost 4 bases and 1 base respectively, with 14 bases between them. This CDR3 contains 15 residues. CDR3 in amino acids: CASSPVQGTQETQYF. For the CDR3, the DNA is TGTGCCAGCAGCCCAGTACAGGGCACCCAAGAGACCCAGTACTTC.

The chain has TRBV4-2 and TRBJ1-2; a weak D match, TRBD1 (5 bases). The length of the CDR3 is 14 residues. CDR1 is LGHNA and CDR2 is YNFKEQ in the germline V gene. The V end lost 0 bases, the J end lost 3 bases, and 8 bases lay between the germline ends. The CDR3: CASSQDGRDYGYTF. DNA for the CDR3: TGTGCCAGCAGCCAAGATGGCAGGGACTATGGCTACACCTTC.

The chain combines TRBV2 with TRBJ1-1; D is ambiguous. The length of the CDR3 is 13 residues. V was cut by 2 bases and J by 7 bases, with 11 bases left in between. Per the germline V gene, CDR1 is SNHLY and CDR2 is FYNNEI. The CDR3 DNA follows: TGTGCCAGCAGTGAAAGAGGAAACGGTGAAGCTTTCTTT. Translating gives CASSERGNGEAFF.

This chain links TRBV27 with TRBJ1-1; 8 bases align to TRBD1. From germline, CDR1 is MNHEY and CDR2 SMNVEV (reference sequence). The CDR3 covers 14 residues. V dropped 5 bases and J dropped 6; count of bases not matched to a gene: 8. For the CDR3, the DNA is TGTGCCAGCAGTGTAACCCGGACAGGGCCTGAAGCTTTCTTT. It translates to CASSVTRTGPEAFF.

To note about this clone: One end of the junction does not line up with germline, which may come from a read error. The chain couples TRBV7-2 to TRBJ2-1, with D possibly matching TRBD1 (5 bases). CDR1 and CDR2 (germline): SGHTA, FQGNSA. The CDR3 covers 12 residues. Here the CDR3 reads CASSLDRTQGVF. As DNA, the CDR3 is TGTGCCAGCAGCTTAGATCGGACCCAAGGGGTCTTC.

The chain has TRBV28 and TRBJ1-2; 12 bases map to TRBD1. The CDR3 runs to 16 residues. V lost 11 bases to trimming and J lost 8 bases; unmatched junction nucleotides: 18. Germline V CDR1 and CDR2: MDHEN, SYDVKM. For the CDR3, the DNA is TGTGCCCAGACCCTGGCCCCGGGACAGGGGGCTGGGGGCTACACCTTC. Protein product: CAQTLAPGQGAGGYTF.

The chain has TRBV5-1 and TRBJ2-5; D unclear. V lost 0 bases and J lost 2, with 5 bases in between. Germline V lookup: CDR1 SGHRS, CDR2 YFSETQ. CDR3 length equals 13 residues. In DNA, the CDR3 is TGCGCCAGCAGCTTGGGGGCTCAAGAGACCCAGTACTTC. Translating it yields CASSLGAQETQYF.

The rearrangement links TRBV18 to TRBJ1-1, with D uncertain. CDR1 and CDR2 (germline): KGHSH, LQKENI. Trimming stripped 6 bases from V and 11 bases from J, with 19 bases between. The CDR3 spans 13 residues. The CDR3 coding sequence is TGTGCCAGCTCCCTATCTCAGACCGGGGAGGCTTTCTTT. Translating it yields CASSLSQTGEAFF.

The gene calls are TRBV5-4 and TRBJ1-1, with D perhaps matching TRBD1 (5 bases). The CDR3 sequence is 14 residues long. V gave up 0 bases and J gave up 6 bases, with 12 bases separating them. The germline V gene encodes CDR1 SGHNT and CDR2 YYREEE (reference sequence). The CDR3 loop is CASSLGGGSSEAFF. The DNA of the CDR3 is TGTGCCAGCAGCTTGGGCGGGGGGTCCTCTGAAGCTTTCTTT.

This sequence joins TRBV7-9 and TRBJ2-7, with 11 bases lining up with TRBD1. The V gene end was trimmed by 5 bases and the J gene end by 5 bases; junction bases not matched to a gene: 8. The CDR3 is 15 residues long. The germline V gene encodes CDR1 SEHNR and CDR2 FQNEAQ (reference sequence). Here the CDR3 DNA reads TGTGCCAGCAGCCGTCCGGGACAGGGGGGTCACGAGCAGTACTTC. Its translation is CASSRPGQGGHEQYF.